The present TCR beta chain was sequenced within a study of control samples from healthy donors and cancer patients (dated by TCRdb to the early 2020s). Library method: the immunoSEQ multiplex PCR assay. TCRdb took over this immuneACCESS table, retaining in-frame rearrangements with V and J assigned. Such tables are incomplete; in checked studies, under half of the missing clones stem from an unresolved V gene, and the remainder is unexplained. The sample table records tens of thousands of clones; roughly 96% of these occur just once. The ten largest clones capture less than 3% of the sample. In regard to this clone: Its antigen target is currently unknown. Base qualities are missing; no much larger clone stands one base away.

There are 16 amino acids in the CDR3, from cysteine to phenylalanine inclusive. Only CDR3 DNA remains: 48 bases, in frame from the first base. The junction shows trimming of 2 bases on V and 4 bases on J, and the gene matches do not reach 4 bases of it. CDR1 and CDR2 (PRHDT, FYEKMQ) derive from the germline V gene (reference sequence). The receptor was isolated from a young man in good health. The sequencing input was blood. The rearrangement joined TRBV13 to TRBJ2-3, with TRBD2 identical over 12 junction bases. The CDR3 protein is CASSLSLAGGSDTQYF. The DNA reads as follows: TGTGCCAGCAGCTTAAGCCTAGCGGGAGGGTCAGATACGCAGTATTTT. Extended through the reference TRBV13 and TRBJ2-3 proteins, this CDR3 yields the full variable domain: AAGVIQSPRHLIKEKRETATLKCYPIPRHDTVYWYQQGPGQDPQFLISFYEKMQSDKGSIPDRFSAQQFSDYHSELNMSSLELGDSALYFCASSLSLAGGSDTQYFGPGTRLTVL.